The 17 T cell receptor beta chains presented below share a single source sample, sequenced in a study of T cells in women clearing cervical HPV infection. Assay: immunoSEQ multiplex PCR; the TCRdb copy retains only in-frame clones and omits some. The specimen's table records 30,000 to 40,000 clones. Sequencing was carried out using blood buffy coat. These receptors were obtained from a woman between 18 and 70 years old with a cervical HPV16 infection that either progressed to CIN3+ or cleared (not recorded which).

A word on this clone: The missing CDR3 end, 3 residues past where the read stops, is filled in from the germline J gene. This rearrangement joins TRBV5-1 to TRBJ2-4, with D unresolved. The CDR3 has 15 residues. Germline V gene sequence: CDR1 SGHRS, CDR2 YFSETQ. CDR3 bases read: TGCGCCAGCAGCTTGGAAGGGCAAGACCATCAGCCT. This gives the protein CASSLEGQDHQP. The whole CDR3 is CASSLEGQDHQPQYF.

For this clone: The read stops 3 residues short of the end of the CDR3; the missing end is completed from the germline J gene. This chain connects TRBV5-1 to TRBJ2-7; a possible D gene is TRBD2 (6 bases). V lost 2 bases, J lost 2 bases, and 23 bases lay in between. CDR3 length: 18 amino acids. Germline CDR1 SGHRS, CDR2 YFSETQ. The CDR3 spells CASSFYALGTQNTYEQYF. Partial CDR3 DNA: TGCGCCAGCAGCTTCTACGCATTAGGGACTCAAAATACCTACGAG.

Notes on this clone: The sequenced fragment ends 3 residues before the CDR3 boundary, so the rest is inferred from the germline J gene. V usage is TRBV18 and J usage is TRBJ2-2; 9 nucleotides agree with TRBD1. Per the germline V gene, CDR1 is KGHSH and CDR2 is LQKENI. CDR3 length: 15 residues. Trimming cost V 1 base and J 10 bases; bases outside gene matches: 7. The covered CDR3 bases are TGTGCCAGCTCACCACTGGGACAGGGTATTGAGGAG. Translation: CASSPLGQGIEE. The CDR3 in its entirety is CASSPLGQGIEELFF.

The sequenced CDR3 bases are TGCAGTGCTAGACCACGGGACAGGTACTCACCG. Translated: CSARPRDRYSP. The CDR3 in its entirety is CSARPRDRYSPLFF. The chain links TRBV20-1 to TRBJ2-2; 8 bases agree with TRBD1. The read ends 3 residues early relative to the CDR3; the germline J gene fills the gap. The CDR3 runs to 14 residues. The germline V gene encodes CDR1 DFQATT and CDR2 SNEGSKA (reference sequence).

About this clone itself: The read comes to an end 3 residues before the CDR3 does, leaving the germline J gene to fill in the end. The gene calls are TRBV5-1 and TRBJ1-2; D not certain. Germline V gene lookup returns CDR1 SGHRS and CDR2 YFSETQ. This CDR3 has 16 amino acids. CDR3 amino acids: CASSLSREKRSYDYTF. The sequenced CDR3 bases are TGCGCCAGCAGCTTGAGCCGAGAAAAACGGTCCTACGAC.

The sequenced part of the CDR3 DNA is TGTGCCAGCAGTGAACAACGGGGTTCTATA. Translated: CASSEQRGSI. The CDR3 as a whole reads CASSEQRGSILFF. V gene TRBV6-1 combines with J gene TRBJ1-4, with no clear D. The read ends 3 residues before the CDR3 terminus; that terminus is restored from the germline J gene. Germline V gene sequence: CDR1 MNHNS, CDR2 SASEGT. This CDR3 has 13 residues.

A remark on this clone: Read coverage stops 3 residues before the CDR3 terminus; the germline J gene supplies the remainder. The chain couples TRBV19 to TRBJ2-6; TRBD2 matches at 7 bases. This CDR3 has 17 residues. J was trimmed by 0 bases and V by 6 bases; bases with no gene match: 8. CDR1 LNHDA and CDR2 SQIVND come from the germline V gene (reference sequence). CDR3 bases read: TGTGCCAGTAGCGGGGGGACTTCTTTCTCTGGGGCCAACGTC. Protein: CASSGGTSFSGANV. In full, the CDR3 is CASSGGTSFSGANVLTF.

As to this clone: The read is 3 residues too short to cover the CDR3 end, so that end is filled in from the germline J gene. The chain has TRBV4-1 and TRBJ1-4; 8 bases agree with TRBD1. The germline CDR1 and CDR2 sequences are MGHRA and YSYEKL. This CDR3 has 16 amino acids. The trim removed 4 bases at V and 0 bases at J, leaving 4 bases unmatched. The sequenced CDR3 bases are TGCGCCAGCAGCCTTACAGGGGGTTCAACTAATGAAAAA. Residues: CASSLTGGSTNEK. From start to end, the CDR3 is CASSLTGGSTNEKLFF.

Of note for this clone: The CDR3 is cut off 3 residues early in the read; its end comes from the germline J gene. This chain uses TRBV19 with TRBJ1-1; tentative D call: TRBD1 (5 bases). CDR3 size: 17 residues. Germline V CDR1 and CDR2: LNHDA, SQIVND (reference sequence). CDR3 DNA, as far as it was read: TGTGCCAGTAGTACTGACCGGGACTCCTCGGAGGCAGATACG. Its protein is CASSTDRDSSEADT. In full, the CDR3 is CASSTDRDSSEADTAFF.

Concerning this clone itself: The read falls 3 residues short of the CDR3 end, and the missing part is taken from the germline J gene. The rearrangement uses TRBV20-1 and TRBJ2-7; 7 nucleotides agree with TRBD2. The CDR3 covers 13 residues. The germline V gene encodes CDR1 DFQATT and CDR2 SNEGSKA (reference sequence). The V gene end was trimmed by 2 bases and the J gene end by 2 bases; junction bases not matched to a gene: 3. This chain's CDR3 is CSARWGGAYEQYF. Incomplete CDR3 DNA: TGCAGTGCTAGATGGGGGGGAGCCTACGAG.

On this clone itself: The read terminates 3 residues ahead of where the CDR3 ends, so the germline J gene completes it. The chain joins TRBV7-7 to TRBJ2-3; possibly TRBD2 for D (5 bases). Per germline, CDR1 SSHAT and CDR2 FNYEAQ (reference sequence). Between the trimmed V and J ends, which lost 1 base and 1 base, there was a span of 12 bases. This CDR3 is built from 16 residues. The sequenced CDR3 bases are TGTGCCAGCAGCTTAGGACTCACTAGAGGCACAGATACG. Protein: CASSLGLTRGTDT. The whole CDR3 protein is CASSLGLTRGTDTQYF.

Concerning this clone itself: The read is 3 residues too short to cover the CDR3 end, so that end is filled in from the germline J gene. The gene calls are TRBV20-1 and TRBJ2-1; D may be TRBD1 (6 bases). The CDR3 runs 14 residues. Trimming pared 3 bases from V and 9 bases from J, leaving 18 bases between. Germline-derived CDR1 and CDR2 are DFQATT and SNEGSKA (reference sequence). The sequenced CDR3 bases are TGCAGTGCTAGGATCCAGGGGCAGTTGGGTGAG. It encodes CSARIQGQLGE. The whole CDR3 protein reads CSARIQGQLGEQFF.

On this clone itself: The read ends 3 residues early relative to the CDR3; the germline J gene fills the gap. The J gene is TRBJ2-3, the V gene TRBV20-1; TRBD2 agrees at 7 bases. CDR1 and CDR2 (germline): DFQATT, SNEGSKA (reference sequence). The length of the CDR3 is 12 residues. CDR3 amino acids: CSARTAGETQYF. The covered CDR3 bases are TGCAGTGCCCGGACGGCGGGGGAGACG.

Worth noting for this clone: From the germline J gene comes the end of the CDR3, since the read stops 3 residues before it. The rearrangement links TRBV9 to TRBJ1-6; TRBD1 aligns across 9 bases. This CDR3 contains 16 residues. Germline V gene sequence: CDR1 SGDLS, CDR2 YYNGEE. J lost 7 bases, V lost 0 bases, and 5 bases had no gene match. The CDR3 spells CASSVELGQGNSPLHF. The CDR3 DNA, read in part, is TGTGCCAGCAGCGTAGAATTGGGACAGGGCAATTCACCC. Based on the CDR3 plus reference TRBV9 and TRBJ1-6, the full variable domain is DSGVTQTPKHLITATGQRVTLRCSPRSGDLSVYWYQQSLDQGLQFLIQYYNGEERAKGNILERFSAQQFPDLHSELNLSSLELGDSALYFCASSVELGQGNSPLHFGNGTRLTVT.

CDR3 sequence reads: CASSVSGGATDTQYF. The part of the CDR3 DNA that was read is TGTGCCAGCAGCGTTAGCGGGGGGGCGACAGATACG. This chain links TRBV7-8 with TRBJ2-3; 11 bases match TRBD2. The missing CDR3 end, 3 residues past where the read stops, is filled in from the germline J gene. This CDR3 contains 15 residues. The germline CDR1 and CDR2 sequences are SGHVS and FQNEAQ. Losses at the gene ends were 5 bases for V and 3 bases for J; bases not matched to a gene: 4.

Worth noting for this clone: The CDR3 is cut off 3 residues early in the read; its end comes from the germline J gene. This chain links TRBV20-1 with TRBJ2-7; the match to TRBD1 covers 9 bases. Germline CDR1 is DFQATT and CDR2 is SNEGSKA (reference sequence). Trimming cost V 3 bases and J 3 bases; bases outside gene matches: 9. This CDR3 is 15 amino acids long. The CDR3 reads CSASPPGQGYYEQYF. The CDR3 bases that were read are TGCAGTGCTAGTCCACCGGGACAGGGTTACTACGAG.

On this clone itself: The read halts 3 residues ahead of the CDR3 end, with the missing end drawn from the germline J gene. The rearrangement joins TRBV30 to TRBJ1-6; D perhaps matches TRBD1 (6 bases). This CDR3 contains 14 residues. CDR1 and CDR2 (germline): GTSNPN, SVGIG (reference sequence). Trimming removed 7 bases at V and 10 bases at J, with 20 bases between. CDR3 sequence: CASGGLVSKSPLHF. The part of the CDR3 DNA that was read is TGTGCCTCGGGGGGGCTTGTATCAAAGTCACCC.